Shown below are 21 T cell receptor beta chains from a single sample sequenced in a study of cytomegalovirus exposure and HLA in healthy donors. It was with 60 Vbeta and 13 Jbeta primers that the PCR ran. Method: immunoSEQ multiplex PCR; TCRdb's copy keeps in-frame clones and lacks some. Reported are 95,000 to 150,000 clones; the ten largest clones contain approximately 2%. Specimen: PBMCs. The origin of the receptors is a man aged 35-49 years in good health and CMV-seronegative.

The chain is built from TRBV6-6 and TRBJ2-4, with a weak D call TRBD2 (5 bases). Germline V gene sequence: CDR1 MNHNY, CDR2 SVGAGI (reference sequence). This CDR3 comprises 15 residues. Trimming took off 6 bases at V and 0 bases at J, with 12 bases between the two ends. CDR3 in DNA: TGTGCCAGCAGCGGGGATCTCATAGCCAAAAACATTCAGTACTTC. It translates to CASSGDLIAKNIQYF.

This rearrangement joins TRBV27 to TRBJ2-7; the D gene is possibly TRBD1 (6 bases). The germline V and J ends were trimmed by 3 bases and 4 bases, with 10 bases remaining between them. Per the germline V gene, CDR1 is MNHEY and CDR2 is SMNVEV (reference sequence). The length of the CDR3 is 13 residues. CDR3 nucleotide sequence: TGTGCCAGCAGTTTGCTCGGACAGTACGAGCAGTACTTC. Translation gives CASSLLGQYEQYF.

CDR3 sequence reads: CASSEDDRDGELFF. The CDR3 DNA is TGTGCCAGCAGTGAAGACGACCGGGATGGGGAGCTGTTTTTT. The rearrangement uses TRBV6-1 and TRBJ2-2, with a tentative D call TRBD2 (5 bases). V shed 1 base and J shed 8 bases, with 11 bases lying between them. The length of the CDR3 is 14 residues. Germline CDR1 is MNHNS and CDR2 is SASEGT.

The chain carries TRBV2 and TRBJ2-2, with TRBD1 matching over 9 bases. Germline V gene sequence: CDR1 SNHLY, CDR2 FYNNEI. This CDR3 is built from 15 residues. V lost 7 bases and J lost 4; bases outside the gene matches: 7. CDR3 in DNA: TGTGCCAGCATTAGGACAGGGGTCGGCACCGGGGAGCTGTTTTTT. Its translation: CASIRTGVGTGELFF.

This chain uses TRBV6-5 with TRBJ1-5; TRBD1 agrees at 8 bases. Germline V gene data show CDR1 as MNHEY and CDR2 as SVGAGI. This CDR3 region has 15 residues. Trimming removed 6 bases from V and 4 bases from J; junction bases left unmatched: 8. CDR3 protein: CASRTGQGVNQPQHF. DNA for the CDR3: TGTGCCAGCAGAACTGGACAGGGAGTGAATCAGCCCCAGCATTTT.

The chain is built from TRBV30 and TRBJ2-1; D unclear. Germline V gene data show CDR1 as GTSNPN and CDR2 as SVGIG (reference sequence). The germline V and J ends were trimmed by 2 bases and 0 bases, with 14 bases remaining between them. This CDR3 region has 16 residues. As DNA, the CDR3 is TGTGCCTGGAGTAAAATGGCGTGGAGCTCCTACAATGAGCAGTTCTTC. Translation gives CAWSKMAWSSYNEQFF.

The chain has TRBV6-1 and TRBJ1-2; 10 nucleotides align to TRBD1. The CDR3 totals 15 residues. After removal of 2 bases from V and 6 bases from J, the junction contained 6 bases not matched to a gene. Germline assignment: CDR1 MNHNS and CDR2 SASEGT. The CDR3 spells CASSESGGQGNGYTF. The CDR3 region has the DNA TGTGCCAGCAGTGAATCAGGGGGACAGGGGAATGGCTACACCTTC.

This rearrangement joins TRBV5-1 to TRBJ2-3; 10 positions match TRBD2. In germline, CDR1 is SGHRS, CDR2 YFSETQ. With V trimmed by 0 bases and J by 2 bases, 6 bases remained unmatched. This CDR3 region has 17 residues. CDR3 amino acids: CASSLVTSGIYTDTQYF. Written as DNA, the CDR3 is TGCGCCAGCAGCTTGGTTACTAGCGGGATATACACAGATACGCAGTATTTT.

The chain carries TRBV27 and TRBJ2-3; the match to TRBD2 covers 15 bases. Unmatched junction bases numbered 6, after V lost 9 bases and J lost 5 bases. CDR1 and CDR2 (germline): MNHEY, SMNVEV (reference sequence). The CDR3 extends over 15 amino acids. CDR3 DNA sequence: TGTGCCAGTTGGGGACTAGCGGGAGGTAGAGATACGCAGTATTTT. Protein: CASWGLAGGRDTQYF.

The V gene is TRBV4-1, the J gene TRBJ1-5; no definite D call. The V and J ends lost 1 base and 2 bases respectively, with 9 bases between them. CDR1 is MGHRA, CDR2 YSYEKL, per germline. This CDR3 comprises 15 residues. Here the CDR3 DNA reads TGCGCCAGCAGCCAAGCCACGGTCCGCAATCAGCCCCAGCATTTT. Translating gives CASSQATVRNQPQHF.

The chain couples TRBV6-4 to TRBJ2-3; 14 bases agree with TRBD2. J was trimmed by 4 bases and V by 4 bases; bases with no gene match: 1. CDR1 and CDR2 (germline): MRHNA, SNTAGT. The CDR3 has 15 amino acids. The CDR3 DNA is TGTGCCAGCAGTGTGGGACTAGCGGGAGCAGATACGCAGTATTTT. Translated: CASSVGLAGADTQYF.

This chain joins TRBV7-8 and TRBJ2-1; maybe TRBD2 (7 bases). V dropped 6 bases and J dropped 9 bases, with 27 bases sitting between them. CDR1 SGHVS and CDR2 FQNEAQ come from the germline V gene. This CDR3 has 17 amino acids. CDR3 sequence reads: CASSYTGRGVRPGEQFF. CDR3 nucleotide sequence: TGTGCCAGCAGTTATACTGGGAGGGGGGTGAGGCCCGGTGAGCAGTTCTTC.

The V call is TRBV27, the J call TRBJ2-7, with 7 bases matching TRBD2. The V segment lost 6 bases and the J segment 2 bases; nucleotides outside the gene matches: 13. The CDR3 is 16 amino acids. The germline V gene encodes CDR1 MNHEY and CDR2 SMNVEV (reference sequence). The CDR3 nucleotides read TGTGCCAGCAGCCCTAAAGGTCTAGCGGCCACCTACGAGCAGTACTTC. Translated: CASSPKGLAATYEQYF.

The rearrangement links TRBV10-3 to TRBJ2-2; D is undetermined. V lost 0 bases, J lost 4 bases, and 6 bases lay in between. Germline CDR1 reads ENHRY; CDR2 reads SYGVKD. The CDR3 is 14 residues long. DNA of the CDR3: TGTGCCATCAGTGAGTCCCCATCCACCGGGGAGCTGTTTTTT. Translating gives CAISESPSTGELFF.

This chain connects TRBV4-1 to TRBJ1-2, with a possible D match to TRBD1 (6 bases). V dropped 0 bases and J dropped 7 bases, with 15 bases sitting between them. Germline V gene sequence: CDR1 MGHRA, CDR2 YSYEKL. The CDR3 loop spans 15 amino acids. In DNA, the CDR3 is TGCGCCAGCAGCCAAGAGAGGCAGGGGCATACTGGCTACACCTTC. This codes for CASSQERQGHTGYTF.

The V call is TRBV5-1, the J call TRBJ1-2; D is possibly TRBD1 (5 bases). V shed 1 base and J shed 2 bases, with 12 bases lying between them. There are 15 residues in the CDR3. CDR1 is SGHRS and CDR2 is YFSETQ in the germline V gene. CDR3 nucleotide sequence: TGCGCCAGCAGCTTGCTACAGGACGCGAACTATGGCTACACCTTC. This translates into CASSLLQDANYGYTF.

The genes are TRBV30 and TRBJ2-2; TRBD2 agrees at 13 bases. Germline values: CDR1 GTSNPN, CDR2 SVGIG (reference sequence). The V segment lost 2 bases and the J segment 5 bases; nucleotides outside the gene matches: 5. The CDR3 length is 16 residues. CDR3 loop: CAWSRLAGGRTGELFF. DNA of the CDR3: TGTGCCTGGAGTAGACTAGCGGGAGGACGAACCGGGGAGCTGTTTTTT. Based on the CDR3 plus reference TRBV30 and TRBJ2-2, the full variable domain is SQTIHQWPATLVQPVGSPLSLECTVEGTSNPNLYWYRQAAGRGLQLLFYSVGIGQISSEVPQNLSASRPQDRQFILSSKKLLLSDSGFYLCAWSRLAGGRTGELFFGEGSRLTVL.

This chain uses TRBV6-1 with TRBJ1-5; 7 bases are a match to TRBD1. The CDR3 consists of 14 residues. The ends lost 4 bases at V and 3 bases at J; junction bases unmatched: 3. Germline CDR1 is MNHNS and CDR2 is SASEGT. The CDR3 is CASSVDRANQPQHF. The CDR3 region has the DNA TGTGCCAGCAGTGTCGACAGGGCCAATCAGCCCCAGCATTTT.

The DNA of the CDR3 is TGTGCCAGCAGCCCGACCGGGACTAGAGGTTCAGATACGCAGTATTTT. Protein: CASSPTGTRGSDTQYF. This chain links TRBV7-2 with TRBJ2-3, with TRBD2 matching 8 bases. Germline V gene lookup returns CDR1 SGHTA and CDR2 FQGNSA. CDR3 length: 16 residues. Trimming took 5 bases from V and 4 from J; bases not matched to a gene: 11.

The gene calls are TRBV28 and TRBJ2-7, with 7 bases lining up with TRBD1. Germline V lookup: CDR1 MDHEN, CDR2 SYDVKM. The ends lost 6 bases at V and 1 base at J; junction bases unmatched: 9. The CDR3 runs to 15 residues. The CDR3 protein is CASRNRDSPSYEQYF. The CDR3 nucleotides are TGTGCCAGCAGAAACCGGGACAGCCCTTCCTACGAGCAGTACTTC. The full variable domain, its missing parts supplied by reference TRBV28 and TRBJ2-7, is DVKVTQSSRYLVKRTGEKVFLECVQDMDHENMFWYRQDPGLGLRLIYFSYDVKMKEKGDIPEGYSVSREKKERFSLILESASTNQTSMYLCASRNRDSPSYEQYFGPGTRLTVT.

CDR3 loop: CASSLSDPGAGYGYTF. CDR3 coding DNA: TGTGCCAGCAGTTTATCGGACCCAGGGGCGGGCTATGGCTACACCTTC. The V gene is TRBV27, the J gene TRBJ1-2; D possibly corresponds to TRBD1 (6 bases). This CDR3 contains 16 residues. CDR1 and CDR2 from the germline V gene are MNHEY and SMNVEV (reference sequence). The V end lost 0 bases, the J end lost 4 bases, and 15 bases lay between the germline ends.